The subject of this entry is one T cell receptor (beta chain). What it binds is unknown. This likely came from a read error, as a far larger clone is one base away. CDR1 and CDR2 (germline): SNHLY, FYNNEI. The CDR3 contains 16 residues. Investigators prepared the TCR beta libraries by applying iRepertoire HTBI primers and Arm-PCR of CDR3 regions. TCRdb passed the multiplex PCR reads through MiXCR, listing each CDR3 protein once. The table shows some 500,000 distinct CDR3 sequences, with approximately 13% occurring only once. This entry is derived from a study of regulatory T cells in long-lasting Graves disease. The time point denotes: newly diagnosed GD, antithyroid drugs for less than 3 months. Following extraction of RNA from PBMCs, that RNA was used to make the TCR library. Overall study results and limits: It was in persistent disease that TRBV28, TRBJ1-2 and TRBJ2-5 were favored. Persistent patients shared more public clonotypes (roughly 2,500) than new patients (just under 1,000).

The same sample was also studied in work on T cells in Graves' hyperthyroidism and ophthalmopathy. From that report: TCR CDR3 regions were first amplified by RT-PCR with HTBI primers.

This clonotype originated in a man aged 25 to 45 with Graves disease. Material: peripheral blood mononuclear cells (PBMCs), obtained at new diagnosis, from a patient treated with antithyroid drugs. J is TRBJ2-3 and V is TRBV2, with D tentatively TRBD2 (5 bases). CDR3 sequence: CASSPEGGGYTDTRYF. The DNA for the CDR3 is TGTGCCAGCAGTCCTGAGGGCGGTGGATACACAGATACGCGGTATTTT.